These T cell receptor beta chains were read from a single sample in a study of OX40 agonist ivuxolimab in advanced cancers. Some clones are missing from TCRdb's copy, which holds only in-frame ones; the method was immunoSEQ multiplex PCR. The sample includes tens of thousands of clones, around 85% of them seen just once. This specimen consisted of CD4+ or CD8+ T cells sorted from blood, obtained in a trial of the OX40 agonist ivuxolimab. These receptors originate from an adult with an advanced solid tumor such as melanoma, head and neck, liver or kidney cancer. CDR3s include the opening cysteine and the closing phenylalanine or tryptophan. A D gene is named only where the DNA matches it firmly. Size is stated for part of the rows, as once, few or many counts, or as a class when the clone is expanded.

>TRBV6-5|TRBJ2-7|-|-|14
TGTGCCAGCAGTTACTCAGGGGGAGTCTACGAGCAGTACTTC
CASSYSGGVYEQYF
>TRBV11-3|TRBJ2-7|-|-|13
TGTGCCAGCAGCCCTCCTACTAGTTCCGAGCAGTACTTC
CASSPPTSSEQYF
>TRBV4-1|TRBJ2-1|-|-|14
TGCGCCAGCAGCCAAAACTTCTTGACGAATGAGCAGTTCTTC
CASSQNFLTNEQFF
>TRBV11-3|TRBJ1-1|TRBD1|-|16
TGTGCCAGCAGCTTAGGCCCGGGACAGTTGAACACTGAAGCTTTCTTT
CASSLGPGQLNTEAFF
>TRBV13|TRBJ2-4|TRBD1|-|15
TGTGCCAGCAGTTCCACCCCGGGACAGGGTGACATTCAGTACTTC
CASSSTPGQGDIQYF
>TRBV28|TRBJ2-3|TRBD2|-|13
TGTGCCCTGAGGCGGGAGGGCACAGATACGCAGTATTTT
CALRREGTDTQYF
>TRBV4-3|TRBJ2-2|-|-|17
TGCGCCAGCAGCCAAGAGATGCCTAGCACAAACACCGGGGAGCTGTTTTTT
CASSQEMPSTNTGELFF
>TRBV7-9|TRBJ1-2|TRBD1|-|14
TGTGCCAGCAGCTTCGGGGACAGGACTTATGGCTACACCTTC
CASSFGDRTYGYTF
>TRBV29-1|TRBJ2-7|-|few|15
TGCAGCGTTGAAGGGCGGGCTAAGGGCAAATACGAGCAGTACTTC
CSVEGRAKGKYEQYF
>TRBV7-6|TRBJ1-1|-|-|14
TGTGCCAGCAGCTTAGCGAAGCAGAACACTGAAGCTTTCTTT
CASSLAKQNTEAFF
>TRBV4-1|TRBJ2-7|TRBD2|once|16
TGCGCCAGCAGCCCGGCGGGAGGGCCCTCTTATGGGGAGCAGTACTTC
CASSPAGGPSYGEQYF
>TRBV5-5|TRBJ2-7|TRBD1|-|20
TGTGCCAGCAGCCGGGCGGGCCCGGGACAGTCTAGAATGGCGGGCTACGAGCAGTACTTC
CASSRAGPGQSRMAGYEQYF
>TRBV10-2|TRBJ2-7|-|-|12
TGCGCCAGCAGTCCTGCGGTCCCCGAGCAGTACTTC
CASSPAVPEQYF
>TRBV28|TRBJ2-5|TRBD1|-|14
TGTGCCAGCAGTTTCAGGGGGCGGCAAGAGACCCAGTACTTC
CASSFRGRQETQYF
>TRBV7-2|TRBJ2-1|TRBD2|few|15
TGTGCCAGCAGCTCCAATGGGGGGGACTACAATGAGCAGTTCTTC
CASSSNGGDYNEQFF
>TRBV30|TRBJ2-7|TRBD1|-|14
TGTGCCTGGACCCTGGGACAGGAGCCCGACGAGCAGTACTTC
CAWTLGQEPDEQYF
>TRBV18|TRBJ2-4|TRBD2|-|18
TGTGCCAGCTCACCAGGACTAGCGGGACCCCTAGCCAAAAACATTCAGTACTTC
CASSPGLAGPLAKNIQYF
>TRBV11-2|TRBJ2-1|-|-|15
TGTGCCAGCAGTTACTTAGTCGGGGGGCTAAATGAGCAGTTCTTC
CASSYLVGGLNEQFF